This paragraph covers one T cell receptor (beta chain) sequence. V was clipped by 5 bases and J by 1 base, with 10 bases between them. This CDR3 comprises 13 residues. Germline CDR1 reads DFQATT; CDR2 reads SNEGSKA (reference sequence). The authors ran a second PCR of roughly 7 to 11 cycles using a sample-barcoded 5' primer and a J-beta primer mix. MiXCR, applied by TCRdb to the 5' RACE reads, yields one record per CDR3 protein. Counted here are hundreds of thousands of distinct CDR3 sequences, approximately 59% occurring once; the ten biggest clones make up 25% to 30%. The data stem from a study of blood T cells in healthy people across ages.

This clonotype was sampled from a man aged 25-45 years in good health. V usage is TRBV20-1 and J usage is TRBJ2-3; D not resolved. Sequencing was performed on blood. The CDR3 DNA is TGCAGTGCTGCCCGGACCCGCACAGATACGCAGTATTTT. This translates into CSAARTRTDTQYF.